These 20 T cell receptor beta chains came from one sample sequenced in a study of long-term antiretroviral therapy in people with HIV. At survey level, the immunoSEQ assay was run in its v3.0 version. The repertoire was sequenced with immunoSEQ multiplex PCR; TCRdb's copy has only in-frame clones and lacks some. Among 15,000 to 20,000 clones, around 80% were seen once, and the ten largest hold more than 7.5%. The material was unsorted PBMCs, obtained at the start of antiretroviral therapy, before treatment. The source is a woman in her 40s with HIV.

This clone showed up just a few times. This chain links TRBV25-1 with TRBJ1-2; 7 nucleotides line up with TRBD1. The CDR3 is 14 residues long. Germline V gene data show CDR1 as MGHDK and CDR2 as SYGVNS. The ends lost 2 bases at V and 2 bases at J; junction bases unmatched: 2. CDR3 residues: CASSERDRNYGYTF. The CDR3 bases are TGTGCCAGCAGTGAAAGGGACAGAAACTATGGCTACACCTTC.

The chain recombines TRBV4-2 with TRBJ2-1; 8 positions agree with TRBD2. Germline CDR1 reads LGHNA; CDR2 reads YNFKEQ. CDR3 length equals 18 residues. V shed 1 base, J shed 0 bases, and the junction held 8 bases outside the gene matches. In nucleotides, the CDR3 is TGTGCCAGCAGCCAAGTTGACGGGGGGGTAAGCTCCTACAATGAGCAGTTCTTC. This translates into CASSQVDGGVSSYNEQFF.

The gene calls are TRBV29-1 and TRBJ1-1; 8 bases are a match to TRBD1. Germline V lookup: CDR1 SQVTM, CDR2 ANQGSEA. The CDR3 has 13 amino acids. Trimming removed 2 bases from V and 7 bases from J; junction bases left unmatched: 6. CDR3 DNA sequence: TGCAGCGTTGAAAGGACAGGGTTGTATGAAGCTTTCTTT. Translating it yields CSVERTGLYEAFF.

This chain connects TRBV2 to TRBJ1-1; 8 bases agree with TRBD1. V was clipped by 6 bases and J by 11 bases; unmatched bases: 11. Per germline, CDR1 SNHLY and CDR2 FYNNEI. The CDR3 has 13 amino acids. The CDR3 sequence is CASSPGQGRRAFF. The CDR3 coding sequence is TGTGCCAGCAGCCCCGGACAGGGCCGTAGGGCTTTCTTT.

The chain employs TRBV9 and TRBJ1-2; 9 bases map to TRBD1. The CDR3 has 19 amino acids. The trim removed 4 bases at V and 0 bases at J, leaving 16 bases unmatched. Germline values: CDR1 SGDLS, CDR2 YYNGEE. DNA for the CDR3: TGTGCCAGCAGCCCCCGGGGGACAGGGCTTCCACCCTCTAACTATGGCTACACCTTC. This sequence encodes CASSPRGTGLPPSNYGYTF.

The rearrangement joins TRBV2 to TRBJ1-5; D call uncertain. V was trimmed by 7 bases and J by 9 bases, leaving 13 bases between them. Germline assignment: CDR1 SNHLY and CDR2 FYNNEI. This CDR3 is 12 amino acids long. CDR3 in amino acids: CASTIEAGPQHF. The CDR3, as DNA: TGTGCCAGCACGATCGAAGCGGGGCCCCAGCATTTT.

V is TRBV7-2 and J is TRBJ2-1, with D possibly TRBD1 on 5 matching bases. Germline V gene lookup returns CDR1 SGHTA and CDR2 FQGNSA. The CDR3 runs to 14 residues. V lost 1 base and J lost 7, with 11 bases in between. CDR3 sequence: CASSLGQGPNEQFF. CDR3 DNA sequence: TGTGCCAGCAGCTTAGGTCAGGGTCCGAATGAGCAGTTCTTC.

The chain combines TRBV10-3 with TRBJ1-2, with a tentative D call TRBD1 (5 bases). The CDR3 extends over 15 amino acids. Per the germline V gene, CDR1 is ENHRY and CDR2 is SYGVKD. Trimming removed 0 bases at V and 5 bases at J, with 13 bases between. CDR3 DNA: TGTGCCATCAGTGAGTCGAGGGAGGGACGGTATGGCTACACCTTC. As protein: CAISESREGRYGYTF.

The chain uses TRBV14 and TRBJ1-1, with TRBD1 as a possible D gene (5 bases). The CDR3 is made up of 12 amino acids. Per germline, CDR1 SGHDN and CDR2 FVKESK. Trimming stripped 4 bases from V and 10 bases from J, with 13 bases between. DNA of the CDR3: TGTGCCAGCAGCCCGGGGGGATTTCGAGCTTTCTTT. It yields the protein CASSPGGFRAFF.

The chain couples TRBV28 to TRBJ2-7, with D unresolved. Between the trimmed V and J ends, which lost 4 bases and 3 bases, there was a span of 13 bases. This CDR3 is 14 amino acids long. From germline, CDR1 is MDHEN and CDR2 SYDVKM. The CDR3 DNA is TGTGCCAGCAGTTCTCAAATGACCAACTACGAGCAGTACTTC. It specifies CASSSQMTNYEQYF. The full variable domain, its missing parts supplied by reference TRBV28 and TRBJ2-7, is DVKVTQSSRYLVKRTGEKVFLECVQDMDHENMFWYRQDPGLGLRLIYFSYDVKMKEKGDIPEGYSVSREKKERFSLILESASTNQTSMYLCASSSQMTNYEQYFGPGTRLTVT.

The rearrangement uses TRBV30 and TRBJ1-3; D is undetermined. The CDR3 runs 15 residues. Between the trimmed V and J ends, which lost 4 bases and 0 bases, there was a span of 13 bases. The V gene's germline CDR1 is GTSNPN and CDR2 SVGIG (reference sequence). CDR3 loop: CAWIIIRNSGNTIYF. The CDR3 bases are TGTGCCTGGATCATTATTCGGAACTCTGGAAACACCATATATTTT.

V and J are TRBV28 and TRBJ1-6, with D perhaps TRBD1 (6 bases). Germline V CDR1 and CDR2: MDHEN, SYDVKM. This CDR3 comprises 14 residues. V lost 6 bases to trimming and J lost 9 bases, with 15 bases between them. As DNA, the CDR3 is TGTGCCAGCAGCCCCTATCGGACAGCTTCACCCCTCCACTTT. This sequence encodes CASSPYRTASPLHF.

The chain is built from TRBV7-8 and TRBJ1-4; 8 nucleotides match TRBD1. The CDR3 has 16 residues. With 5 bases clipped from V and 4 bases from J, the junction kept 9 bases outside the gene matches. Germline CDR1 and CDR2: SGHVS and FQNEAQ. For the CDR3, the DNA is TGTGCCAGCAGCCTATCGGATACAGGGGGTAATGAAAAACTGTTTTTT. Its translation is CASSLSDTGGNEKLFF.

V usage is TRBV14 and J usage is TRBJ1-3; D unresolved. From germline, CDR1 is SGHDN and CDR2 FVKESK. The CDR3 has 15 residues. Trimming stripped 6 bases from V and 0 bases from J, with 12 bases between. The CDR3 DNA follows: TGTGCCAGCAGACCCACGGGCAGCTCTGGAAACACCATATATTTT. The encoded protein is CASRPTGSSGNTIYF.

The chain joins TRBV7-6 to TRBJ2-7; no definite D call. Germline assignment: CDR1 SGHVS and CDR2 FNYEAQ. The ends were cut back, 5 bases at V and 3 bases at J, with 14 bases in the middle. The length of the CDR3 is 14 residues. This chain's CDR3 is CASSPVPGDYEQYF. For the CDR3, the DNA is TGTGCCAGCAGCCCCGTCCCGGGTGACTACGAGCAGTACTTC.

This chain uses TRBV30 with TRBJ1-4; 10 nucleotides agree with TRBD1. V trimming: 5 bases; J trimming: 3 bases; junction bases outside the gene matches: 0. Germline assignment: CDR1 GTSNPN and CDR2 SVGIG (reference sequence). The CDR3 consists of 13 residues. This CDR3 is CAWGQGANEKLFF. CDR3 in DNA: TGTGCCTGGGGACAGGGGGCTAATGAAAAACTGTTTTTT.

This chain connects TRBV7-2 to TRBJ2-5, with D hard to call. V was trimmed by 1 base and J by 9 bases, leaving 9 bases between them. The CDR3 is 12 amino acids. Germline V gene data show CDR1 as SGHTA and CDR2 as FQGNSA. The CDR3 DNA reads TGTGCCAGCAGCTTAGAGGCTCGAGCCCAGTACTTC. Residues: CASSLEARAQYF.

V gene TRBV19 combines with J gene TRBJ1-1; D not resolved. V lost 11 bases and J lost 5, with 21 bases in between. Germline V gene lookup returns CDR1 LNHDA and CDR2 SQIVND (reference sequence). This CDR3 region has 14 residues. The CDR3 bases are TGTGCCTCCTCTCCCGGAGGGCTGAGGACTGAAGCTTTCTTT. Translating it yields CASSPGGLRTEAFF. Filled out from reference TRBV19 and TRBJ1-1, the complete variable domain reads DGGITQSPKYLFRKEGQNVTLSCEQNLNHDAMYWYRQDPGQGLRLIYYSQIVNDFQKGDIAEGYSVSREKKESFPLTVTSAQKNPTAFYLCASSPGGLRTEAFFGQGTRLTVV.

This clone occurred once. The rearrangement joins TRBV6-5 to TRBJ1-4; a possible D gene is TRBD1 (5 bases). Per germline, CDR1 MNHEY and CDR2 SVGAGI. This CDR3 spans 12 amino acids. Deletions cut 4 bases from V and 11 bases from J, with 11 bases between. The DNA of the CDR3 is TGTGCCAGCAGTTTCCGAGGGGAGAAACTGTTTTTT. It encodes CASSFRGEKLFF.

This rearrangement joins TRBV7-8 to TRBJ1-2; D unresolved. This CDR3 is 15 amino acids long. Trimming stripped 0 bases from V and 4 bases from J, with 12 bases between. Germline V gene sequence: CDR1 SGHVS, CDR2 FQNEAQ. The CDR3 bases are TGTGCCAGCAGCTTAGCGGTTTCCACAGTCTATGGCTACACCTTC. Translation gives CASSLAVSTVYGYTF. The whole variable domain, filled in from reference TRBV7-8 and TRBJ1-2, reads GAGVSQSPRYKVAKRGQDVALRCDPISGHVSLFWYQQALGQGPEFLTYFQNEAQLDKSGLPSDRFFAERPEGSVSTLKIQRTQQEDSAVYLCASSLAVSTVYGYTFGSGTRLTVV.